This TCR beta chain was sequenced for a study of OX40 agonist ivuxolimab in advanced cancers. In germline, CDR1 is SEHNR, CDR2 FQNEAQ (reference sequence). CDR3 length equals 13 residues. Trimming removed 5 bases from V and 3 bases from J, with 10 bases in between. TCRdb keeps only in-frame clones here, not all; method: immunoSEQ multiplex PCR. The profile shows about 80,000 clones, 90% to 95% of them singletons. Here the sequenced sample was CD4+ or CD8+ T cells sorted from blood, taken in a trial of the OX40 agonist ivuxolimab. The chain has TRBV7-9 and TRBJ1-1, with D possibly being TRBD1 (5 bases). This receptor was identified in an adult with an advanced solid tumor such as melanoma, head and neck, liver or kidney cancer. CDR3 in amino acids: CASSRDSDTEAFF. The CDR3 bases are TGTGCCAGCAGCCGGGACTCGGACACTGAAGCTTTCTTT.